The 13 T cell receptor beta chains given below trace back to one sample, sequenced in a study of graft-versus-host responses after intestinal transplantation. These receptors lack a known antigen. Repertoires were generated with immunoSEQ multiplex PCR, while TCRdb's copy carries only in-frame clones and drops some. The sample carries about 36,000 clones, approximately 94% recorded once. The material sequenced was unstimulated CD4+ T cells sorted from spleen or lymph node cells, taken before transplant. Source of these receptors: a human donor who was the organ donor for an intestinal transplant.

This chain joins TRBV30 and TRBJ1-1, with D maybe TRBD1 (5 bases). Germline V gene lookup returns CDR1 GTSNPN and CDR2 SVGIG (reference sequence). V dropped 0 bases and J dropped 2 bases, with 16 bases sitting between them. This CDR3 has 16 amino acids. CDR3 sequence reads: CAWSVLGGKINTEAFF. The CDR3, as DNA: TGTGCCTGGAGTGTACTCGGGGGGAAGATCAACACTGAAGCTTTCTTT.

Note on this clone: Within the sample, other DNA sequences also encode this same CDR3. As DNA, the CDR3 is TGCGCCAGCAGCACTGAGACAGGGCGCCGGGGGGATACGCAGTATTTT. It codes for CASSTETGRRGDTQYF. The rearrangement links TRBV5-1 to TRBJ2-3; TRBD1 might be the D (7 bases). Trimming cost V 4 bases and J 6 bases, with 21 bases left between them. Per germline, CDR1 SGHRS and CDR2 YFSETQ. This CDR3 region has 16 residues.

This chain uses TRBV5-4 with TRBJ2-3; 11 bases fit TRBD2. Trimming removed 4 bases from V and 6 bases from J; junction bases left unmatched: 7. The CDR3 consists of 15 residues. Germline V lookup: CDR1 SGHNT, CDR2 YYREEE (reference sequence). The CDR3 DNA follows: TGTGCCAGCAGCATTAGCGGGGGGGCCTGGGATACGCAGTATTTT. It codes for CASSISGGAWDTQYF.

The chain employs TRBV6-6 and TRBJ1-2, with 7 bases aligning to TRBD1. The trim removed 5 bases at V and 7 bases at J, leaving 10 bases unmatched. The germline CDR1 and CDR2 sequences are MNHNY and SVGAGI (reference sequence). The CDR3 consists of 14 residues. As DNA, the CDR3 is TGTGCCAGCAGTCCATTACAGGGGCCTGGTGGCTACACCTTC. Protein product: CASSPLQGPGGYTF.

CDR3: CAWSVLGQGGEQYF. The DNA for the CDR3 is TGTGCCTGGAGTGTCCTGGGACAGGGGGGCGAGCAGTACTTC. This chain joins TRBV30 and TRBJ2-7; 11 bases are a match to TRBD1. The CDR3 length is 14 residues. CDR1 is GTSNPN, CDR2 SVGIG, per germline (reference sequence). The V gene end was trimmed by 0 bases and the J gene end by 6 bases; junction bases not matched to a gene: 4.

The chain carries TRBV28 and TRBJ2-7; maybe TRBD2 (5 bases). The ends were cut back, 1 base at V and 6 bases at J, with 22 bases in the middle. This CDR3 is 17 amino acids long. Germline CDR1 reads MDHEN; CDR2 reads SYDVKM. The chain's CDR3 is CASSLFYGELVSGEQYF. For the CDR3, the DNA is TGTGCCAGCAGTTTATTTTACGGGGAGCTTGTGTCTGGCGAGCAGTACTTC.

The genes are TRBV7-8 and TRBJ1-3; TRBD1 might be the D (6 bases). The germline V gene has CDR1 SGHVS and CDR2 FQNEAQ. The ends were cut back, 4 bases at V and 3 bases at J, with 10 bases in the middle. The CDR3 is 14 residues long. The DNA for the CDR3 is TGTGCCAGCAGCTACAGGGAAGTTGGAAACACCATATATTTT. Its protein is CASSYREVGNTIYF.

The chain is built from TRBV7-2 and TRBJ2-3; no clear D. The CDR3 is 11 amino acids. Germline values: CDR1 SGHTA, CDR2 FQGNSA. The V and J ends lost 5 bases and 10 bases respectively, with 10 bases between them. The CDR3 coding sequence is TGTGCCAGCAGCCGGAACTCGGCGCAGTATTTT. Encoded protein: CASSRNSAQYF.

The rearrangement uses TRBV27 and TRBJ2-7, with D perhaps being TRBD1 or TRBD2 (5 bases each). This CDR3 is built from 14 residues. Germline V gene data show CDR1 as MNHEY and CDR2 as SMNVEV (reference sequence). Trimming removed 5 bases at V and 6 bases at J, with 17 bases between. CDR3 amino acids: CASSATGRNFEQYF. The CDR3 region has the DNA TGTGCCAGCAGTGCGACGGGACGGAACTTCGAGCAGTACTTC.

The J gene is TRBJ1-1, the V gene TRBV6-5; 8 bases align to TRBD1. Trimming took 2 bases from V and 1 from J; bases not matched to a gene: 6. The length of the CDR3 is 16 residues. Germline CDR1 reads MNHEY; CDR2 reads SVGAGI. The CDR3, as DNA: TGTGCCAGCAGTTACCGACAGGGGTCGGGGAACACTGAAGCTTTCTTT. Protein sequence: CASSYRQGSGNTEAFF.

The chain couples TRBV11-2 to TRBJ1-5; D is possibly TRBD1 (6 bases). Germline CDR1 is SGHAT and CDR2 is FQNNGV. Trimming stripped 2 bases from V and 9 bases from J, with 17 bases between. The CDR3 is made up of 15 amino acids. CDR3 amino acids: CASSLTGALLMPQHF. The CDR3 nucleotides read TGTGCCAGCAGCTTAACGGGGGCGTTATTGATGCCCCAGCATTTT.

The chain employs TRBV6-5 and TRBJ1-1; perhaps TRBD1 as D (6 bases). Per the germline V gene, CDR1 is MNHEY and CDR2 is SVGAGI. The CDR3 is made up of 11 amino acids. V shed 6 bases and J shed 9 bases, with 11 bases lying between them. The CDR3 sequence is CASRYGQQAFF. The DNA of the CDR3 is TGTGCCAGCAGGTACGGACAGCAAGCTTTCTTT.

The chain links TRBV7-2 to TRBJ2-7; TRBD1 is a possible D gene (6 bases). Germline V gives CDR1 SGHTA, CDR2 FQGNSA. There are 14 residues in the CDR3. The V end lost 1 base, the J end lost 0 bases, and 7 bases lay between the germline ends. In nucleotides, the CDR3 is TGTGCCAGCAGCTTAGGGGGGCTCTCCTACGAGCAGTACTTC. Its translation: CASSLGGLSYEQYF.